This passage covers 2 T cell receptor beta chains from one sample sequenced in a study of shared T cell receptors in the human thymus. The repertoire was sequenced with immunoSEQ multiplex PCR; TCRdb's copy has only in-frame clones and lacks some. Here the sample spans some 400,000 clones, around 93% being singletons. The sequencing input was thymocytes. The source of these receptors is a human donor.

This chain connects TRBV2 to TRBJ2-7; perhaps D is TRBD1 or TRBD2 (5 bases each). V was cut by 6 bases and J by 4 bases, with 16 bases left in between. This CDR3 is 14 amino acids long. CDR1 is SNHLY, CDR2 FYNNEI, per germline. For the CDR3, the DNA is TGTGCCAGCAGAAAAAAGGGGCCGGGGTACGAGCAGTACTTC. It codes for CASRKKGPGYEQYF.

This clone was counted a few times. This chain uses TRBV14 with TRBJ2-7; no firm D call. Per germline, CDR1 SGHDN and CDR2 FVKESK. The CDR3 consists of 13 residues. V was pared by 4 bases and J by 5 bases, with 12 bases between. CDR3: CASSPYGRDEQYF. The CDR3 coding sequence is TGTGCCAGCAGCCCCTACGGCCGTGACGAGCAGTACTTC.